Listed below are T cell receptor beta chains from one sample, sequenced in a study of T cells expressing NK-cell markers. TCRdb reprocessed the 5' RACE reads, with one entry per CDR3 protein and no DNA. The table lists some 450,000 distinct CDR3 sequences. The sample taken for sequencing was blood T cells: a sorted CD56 or NKG2C T cell subset, CD4+ or CD8+ T cells, or bulk PBMC T cells (not recorded which). Receptors originate from a woman between 18 and 75 years old in good health. Each CDR3 is given with its conserved first and last residue.

J | V | CDR3
TRBJ2-7 | TRBV29-1 | CSVEWRESPLEQYF
TRBJ1-2 | TRBV24-1 | CATSDSGDTYRGYTF
TRBJ2-1 | TRBV15 | CATSRGLGVSYNEQFF
TRBJ1-3 | TRBV6-1 | CASSEGLGGNTIYF
TRBJ2-2 | TRBV7-2 | CASSLVQGAAGELFF
TRBJ2-3 | TRBV20-1 | CSARGRASTDTQYF
TRBJ2-5 | TRBV20-1 | CSARRRGGHIGETQYF
TRBJ2-7 | TRBV4-2 | CASSQGAGGSYEQYF
TRBJ2-3 | TRBV5-5 | CASSFPPADTQYF
TRBJ1-1 | TRBV7-6 | CASSLATGLNTEAFF
TRBJ2-7 | TRBV6-2/TRBV6-3 | CASSYVELAGYEQYF
TRBJ1-5 | TRBV7-2 | CASSLMGAGRQPQHF
TRBJ2-7 | TRBV5-1 | CASSLEGLGPYEQYF
TRBJ2-7 | TRBV19 | CASSMGESGDSYEQYF
TRBJ2-3 | TRBV6-1 | CASRPGAGTQYF
TRBJ2-7 | TRBV29-1 | CSVSGTGSSYEQYF
TRBJ1-2 | TRBV6-5 | CASSYAPEGIVGYTF
TRBJ2-1 | TRBV12-3/TRBV12-4 | CASTPSGGYNEQFF
TRBJ2-3 | TRBV14 | CASSLRDRESDTQYF
TRBJ1-2 | TRBV10-3 | CAISERTDGYTF
TRBJ1-4 | TRBV7-2 | CASSLGALTTNEKLFF
TRBJ2-6 | TRBV11-2 | CASSPNGAGANVLTF
TRBJ2-1 | TRBV20-1 | CSATGLAGGHEQFF
TRBJ1-1 | TRBV7-2 | CASSLGSGREGNTEAFF
TRBJ2-2 | TRBV29-1 | CSVVEGDTGELFF
TRBJ2-1 | TRBV7-9 | CASSLAAGVYNEQFF
TRBJ2-1 | TRBV28 | CASSLGATGGPNEQFF
TRBJ1-6 | TRBV20-1 | CSAPDRGYSPLHF
TRBJ2-5 | TRBV7-9 | CASSLLPSGREETQYF
TRBJ2-5 | TRBV20-1 | CSARDLGQETQYF
TRBJ1-6 | TRBV4-3 | CASSQDTTPGNYNSPLHF
TRBJ2-1 | TRBV11-2 | CASSLPVAAFGSSYNEQFF
TRBJ1-3 | TRBV9 | CASSVGFDSGNTIYF
TRBJ2-1 | TRBV27 | CASSLWSSGSDQFF
TRBJ1-1 | TRBV4-1 | CASSQASGGRRVAFF
TRBJ2-1 | TRBV20-1 | CSASWGLYYNEQFF
TRBJ1-1 | TRBV6-5 | CASSHRQGNTEAFF
TRBJ2-3 | TRBV28 | CASSPPGGWADTQYF
TRBJ2-1 | TRBV7-2 | CASSLSPTGSYNEQFF
TRBJ2-2 | TRBV6-1 | CASRDGANTGELFF
TRBJ2-1 | TRBV20-1 | CSARETLAGVNEQFF
TRBJ1-5 | TRBV6-1 | CASSEWGGNQPQHF
TRBJ2-5 | TRBV20-1 | CSARVPGGETQYF